Only a few counts were recorded for the clone carrying this T cell receptor (beta chain). Its specificity is not known. Each CDR3 protein is one row after TCRdb ran MiXCR on the 5' RACE reads. The sample has more than 400,000 distinct CDR3 sequences, over 4% seen once. The data were taken from a study of CD8 T cells in ankylosing spondylitis. Study-level findings and limits: Typical of ankylosing spondylitis blood, it appeared, was a TCR beta motif of eight highly homologous variants.

The receptor was derived from a male donor with ankylosing spondylitis. The material sequenced was blood, either unsorted or a sorted T cell fraction (not recorded which).

CDR3 loop: CASSLYRGQEYGYTF. CDR3 sequence (DNA): TGTGCCAGCAGCCTCTACAGGGGGCAGGAATATGGCTACACCTTC. The chain employs TRBV6-1 and TRBJ1-2; TRBD1 matches 9 bases. The CDR3 is 15 residues long. CDR1 is MNHNS, CDR2 SASEGT, per germline. J gave up 5 bases and V 6 bases, and 10 bases lay outside the gene matches.